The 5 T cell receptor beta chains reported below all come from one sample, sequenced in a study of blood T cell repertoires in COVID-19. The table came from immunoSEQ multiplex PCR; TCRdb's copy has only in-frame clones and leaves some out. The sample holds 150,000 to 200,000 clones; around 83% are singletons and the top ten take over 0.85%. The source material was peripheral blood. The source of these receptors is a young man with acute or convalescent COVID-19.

CDR3 DNA: TGTGCCAGCAGTGAAGATGGAGGTCTTCGATTCTACGAGCAGTACTTC. Its protein is CASSEDGGLRFYEQYF. The chain joins TRBV6-1 to TRBJ2-7; tentative D call: TRBD2 (5 bases). The germline V gene encodes CDR1 MNHNS and CDR2 SASEGT. This CDR3 has 16 residues. Trimming removed 1 base at V and 3 bases at J, with 16 bases between.

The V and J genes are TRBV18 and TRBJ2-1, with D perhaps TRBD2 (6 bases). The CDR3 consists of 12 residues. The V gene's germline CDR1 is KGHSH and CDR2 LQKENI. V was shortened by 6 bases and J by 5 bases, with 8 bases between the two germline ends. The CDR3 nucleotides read TGTGCCAGCTCGCGACTAGACAATGAGCAGTTCTTC. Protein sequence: CASSRLDNEQFF. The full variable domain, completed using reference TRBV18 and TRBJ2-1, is NAGVMQNPRHLVRRRGQEARLRCSPMKGHSHVYWYRQLPEEGLKFMVYLQKENIIDESGMPKERFSAEFPKEGPSILRIQQVVRGDSAAYFCASSRLDNEQFFGPGTRLTVL.

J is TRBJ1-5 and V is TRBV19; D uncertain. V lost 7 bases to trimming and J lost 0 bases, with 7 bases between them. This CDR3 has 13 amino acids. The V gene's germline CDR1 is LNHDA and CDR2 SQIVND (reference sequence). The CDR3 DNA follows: TGTGCCAGTACCCCCAGTAGCAATCAGCCCCAGCATTTT. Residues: CASTPSSNQPQHF.

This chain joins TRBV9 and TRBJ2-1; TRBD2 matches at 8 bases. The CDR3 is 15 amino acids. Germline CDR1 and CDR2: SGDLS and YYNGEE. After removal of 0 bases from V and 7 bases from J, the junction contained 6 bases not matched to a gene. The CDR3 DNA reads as TGTGCCAGCAGCGTAGATGGCGGGGGGCGAAATGAGCAGTTCTTC. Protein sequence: CASSVDGGGRNEQFF.

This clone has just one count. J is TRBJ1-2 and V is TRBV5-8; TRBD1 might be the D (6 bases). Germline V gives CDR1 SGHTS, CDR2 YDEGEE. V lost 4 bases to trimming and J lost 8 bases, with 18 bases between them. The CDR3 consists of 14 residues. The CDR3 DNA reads TGTGCCAGCAGCACCTCGACAGTGGGGGCGGGCTACACCTTC. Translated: CASSTSTVGAGYTF.